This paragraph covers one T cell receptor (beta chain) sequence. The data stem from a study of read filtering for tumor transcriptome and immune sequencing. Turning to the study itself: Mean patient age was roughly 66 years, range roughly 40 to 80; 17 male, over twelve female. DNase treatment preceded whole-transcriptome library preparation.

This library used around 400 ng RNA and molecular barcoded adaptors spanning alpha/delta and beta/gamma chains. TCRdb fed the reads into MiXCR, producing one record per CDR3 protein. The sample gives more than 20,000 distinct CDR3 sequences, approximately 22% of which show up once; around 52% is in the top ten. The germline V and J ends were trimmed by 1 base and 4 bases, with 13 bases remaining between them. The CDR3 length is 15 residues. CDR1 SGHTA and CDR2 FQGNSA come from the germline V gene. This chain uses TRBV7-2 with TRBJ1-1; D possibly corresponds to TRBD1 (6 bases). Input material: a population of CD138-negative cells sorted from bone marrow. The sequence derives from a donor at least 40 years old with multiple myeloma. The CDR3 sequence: CASSLVSGEGTEAFF. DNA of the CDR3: TGTGCCAGCAGCTTAGTCTCAGGGGAAGGCACTGAAGCTTTCTTT.